The 14 T cell receptor beta chains in this list originate from one sample, sequenced in a study of cytomegalovirus exposure and HLA in healthy donors. The PCR contained 60 Vbeta and 13 Jbeta primers. The assay was immunoSEQ multiplex PCR, and TCRdb's table has in-frame clones only and misses some. The sample gives some 210,000 clones, around 81% of which show up once; roughly a tenth is in the top ten. The sample was PBMCs. These receptors were collected from a woman aged 45-60 years in good health and CMV-seropositive.

This rearrangement joins TRBV27 to TRBJ2-2, with D tentatively TRBD2 (5 bases). Trimming took 4 bases from V and 7 from J, leaving 10 bases between them. This CDR3 has 13 residues. Germline-derived CDR1 and CDR2 are MNHEY and SMNVEV (reference sequence). The CDR3 nucleotides are TGTGCCAGCAGTTCGGGGATTTACGGGGAGCTGTTTTTT. This encodes CASSSGIYGELFF.

This chain connects TRBV14 to TRBJ1-2; unclear D gene. The CDR3 sequence is 13 residues long. V was trimmed by 4 bases and J by 5 bases, leaving 11 bases between them. Germline CDR1 reads SGHDN; CDR2 reads FVKESK. The CDR3 coding sequence is TGTGCCAGCAGCCCCTCGGTTGCGTATGGCTACACCTTC. Encoded protein: CASSPSVAYGYTF.

This chain links TRBV7-2 with TRBJ1-5; tentatively, D is TRBD1 (5 bases). The CDR3 length is 15 residues. Germline lookup yields CDR1 SGHTA and CDR2 FQGNSA. V was cut by 5 bases and J by 0 bases, with 11 bases left in between. Written as DNA, the CDR3 is TGTGCCAGCAGCCCCGGGGGTTATAGCAATCAGCCCCAGCATTTT. This translates into CASSPGGYSNQPQHF.

This clone has just a few counts. The genes are TRBV4-2 and TRBJ2-3, with 11 bases that match TRBD2. Germline CDR1 reads LGHNA; CDR2 reads YNFKEQ. The CDR3 has 16 amino acids. V lost 1 base to trimming and J lost 6 bases; unmatched junction nucleotides: 6. CDR3 sequence reads: CASSQGIAGGPDTQYF. As DNA, the CDR3 is TGTGCCAGCAGCCAAGGGATAGCGGGGGGGCCGGATACGCAGTATTTT.

With respect to this clone: An end of the junction does not agree with germline; a read error may underlie this. The genes are TRBV7-3 and TRBJ2-5; D may be TRBD1 (6 bases). CDR3 size: 15 residues. Germline loops: CDR1 SGHTA, CDR2 FQGTGA. The CDR3 loop reads CSSSLNGRGGETQYF. Here the CDR3 DNA reads TGTTCCAGCAGCTTAAATGGCAGGGGTGGAGAGACCCAGTACTTC.

The chain uses TRBV7-9 and TRBJ2-5; D perhaps matches TRBD1 (5 bases). Between the trimmed V and J ends, which lost 5 bases and 5 bases, there was a span of 12 bases. The germline gives CDR1 SEHNR, CDR2 FQNEAQ (reference sequence). The CDR3 is made up of 13 amino acids. The chain's CDR3 is CASSPRQKETQYF. The CDR3 nucleotides are TGTGCCAGCAGCCCTCGACAGAAGGAGACCCAGTACTTC.

This clone was observed a single time. The V gene is TRBV6-1, the J gene TRBJ2-7; D remains ambiguous. V shed 3 bases and J shed 2 bases, with 8 bases lying between them. This CDR3 region has 13 residues. Germline values: CDR1 MNHNS, CDR2 SASEGT. The CDR3 sequence: CASSEAGTYEQYF. The CDR3 DNA reads TGTGCCAGCAGTGAGGCAGGAACCTACGAGCAGTACTTC.

CDR3 DNA: TGTGCCAGCAGCTTAGAAGTTTGGCAGGGGGCCCGTGGCTACACCTTC. The encoded protein is CASSLEVWQGARGYTF. The rearrangement links TRBV7-2 to TRBJ1-2, with 8 bases that match TRBD1. With 1 base clipped from V and 7 bases from J, the junction kept 11 bases outside the gene matches. The CDR3 consists of 16 residues. Per the germline V gene, CDR1 is SGHTA and CDR2 is FQGNSA.

The genes are TRBV7-8 and TRBJ2-5; D gene uncertain. The CDR3 covers 12 residues. CDR1 is SGHVS, CDR2 FQNEAQ, per germline. V was pared by 1 base and J by 5 bases, with 5 bases between. The CDR3 spells CASSLVAETQYF. CDR3 nucleotide sequence: TGTGCCAGCAGCTTAGTCGCGGAGACCCAGTACTTC.

This chain's CDR3 is CASSDNPKDGGFFRGANVLTF. The DNA of the CDR3 is TGTGCCAGCAGTGACAACCCCAAGGACGGGGGGTTTTTCCGTGGGGCCAACGTCCTGACTTTC. The chain employs TRBV2 and TRBJ2-6, with 7 bases fitting TRBD2. Germline V gene data show CDR1 as SNHLY and CDR2 as FYNNEI. The CDR3 totals 21 residues. V lost 3 bases and J lost 3; bases outside the gene matches: 20.

The rearrangement uses TRBV19 and TRBJ1-1; 7 bases agree with TRBD1. The CDR3 sequence is 15 residues long. V was pared by 8 bases and J by 0 bases, with 9 bases of the junction left unmatched. Per germline, CDR1 LNHDA and CDR2 SQIVND (reference sequence). CDR3 region: CASSGTAYMNTEAFF. DNA of the CDR3: TGTGCCAGTTCCGGGACAGCTTATATGAACACTGAAGCTTTCTTT.

The chain employs TRBV28 and TRBJ1-1; 7 bases match TRBD1. V shed 2 bases, J shed 6 bases, and the junction held 6 bases outside the gene matches. The CDR3 spans 14 residues. The germline gives CDR1 MDHEN, CDR2 SYDVKM. This CDR3 is CASSLRGRRAEAFF. As DNA, the CDR3 is TGTGCCAGCAGTTTAAGGGGGCGGCGGGCTGAAGCTTTCTTT.

The chain carries TRBV30 and TRBJ1-1, with 8 positions matching TRBD1. Germline values: CDR1 GTSNPN, CDR2 SVGIG (reference sequence). The CDR3 is 13 amino acids. The V gene end was trimmed by 4 bases and the J gene end by 11 bases; junction bases not matched to a gene: 12. The CDR3 reads CAWMDRARRAAFF. CDR3 bases: TGTGCCTGGATGGACAGGGCCCGCCGGGCTGCTTTCTTT.

The CDR3 spells CASSIGWTGNYGYTF. DNA of the CDR3: TGTGCCAGCAGTATTGGGTGGACAGGCAACTATGGCTACACCTTC. V is TRBV6-5 and J is TRBJ1-2; 7 bases agree with TRBD1. Germline CDR1 MNHEY, CDR2 SVGAGI. V was pared by 5 bases and J by 2 bases, with 8 bases of the junction left unmatched. CDR3 size: 15 residues.